Below, 12 T cell receptor beta chains from the same sample are listed, as sequenced in a study of CD8 T cells in ankylosing spondylitis. From the 5' RACE reads, TCRdb called clonotypes with MiXCR, one entry per CDR3 protein. The data contain 200,000 or so distinct CDR3 sequences, 15% to 20% of them seen just once; the ten biggest clones take up 4.3%. Sequenced: blood, either unsorted or a sorted T cell fraction (not recorded which). Source of these receptors: a male donor between 10 and 30 years old with ankylosing spondylitis or in good health (not recorded which).

J is TRBJ2-1 and V is TRBV4-1; 10 nucleotides line up with TRBD1. The V and J ends lost 3 bases and 6 bases, in that order; junction bases with no gene match: 8. CDR1 is MGHRA, CDR2 YSYEKL, per germline. The CDR3 has 16 amino acids. The CDR3 DNA sequence: TGCGCCAGCAGCCACTTAGACAGGGGGCCTCGCAATGAGCAGTTCTTC. Its protein is CASSHLDRGPRNEQFF.

This clonotype was seen at least ten times. The chain carries TRBV4-2 and TRBJ2-7, with 7 positions matching TRBD2. Germline assignment: CDR1 LGHNA and CDR2 YNFKEQ. J gave up 1 base and V 1 base, and 4 bases lay outside the gene matches. The CDR3 totals 15 residues. CDR3 sequence reads: CASSQVGSGSYEQYF. CDR3 DNA: TGTGCCAGCAGCCAAGTGGGTAGCGGGTCCTACGAGCAGTACTTC.

Many counts were recorded for this clonotype. The chain combines TRBV20-1 with TRBJ1-3; D perhaps matches TRBD1 (6 bases). There are 14 residues in the CDR3. V was trimmed by 5 bases and J by 1 base, leaving 12 bases between them. Germline assignment: CDR1 DFQATT and CDR2 SNEGSKA (reference sequence). This chain's CDR3 is CSAAPTGSGNTIYF. The CDR3 region has the DNA TGCAGTGCTGCTCCTACAGGGTCTGGAAACACCATATATTTT.

There are many counts of this clonotype. The rearrangement links TRBV30 to TRBJ1-1, with D maybe TRBD1 (5 bases). Germline CDR1 is GTSNPN and CDR2 is SVGIG (reference sequence). With 1 base removed from V and 1 base from J, the gap between germline ends came to 10 bases. The CDR3 has 14 residues. CDR3 sequence reads: CAWSEGNSNTEAFF. For the CDR3, the DNA is TGTGCCTGGAGTGAGGGGAACTCGAACACTGAAGCTTTCTTT.

The genes are TRBV20-1 and TRBJ2-7; possibly TRBD1 for D (5 bases). Looked up from germline, CDR1 is DFQATT and CDR2 is SNEGSKA (reference sequence). V lost 6 bases, J lost 2 bases, and 14 bases lay in between. The CDR3 totals 13 residues. The CDR3 region is CSAHHAGTYEQYF. The CDR3 DNA follows: TGCAGTGCCCACCACGCAGGGACCTACGAGCAGTACTTC.

There are many counts of this clonotype. The V and J genes are TRBV27 and TRBJ2-5; the D gene is possibly TRBD2 (7 bases). V shed 2 bases and J shed 2 bases, with 15 bases lying between them. The CDR3 consists of 16 residues. Germline values: CDR1 MNHEY, CDR2 SMNVEV (reference sequence). Here the CDR3 reads CASSLRGGGLQETQYF. In nucleotides, the CDR3 is TGTGCCAGCAGTTTAAGGGGGGGGGGACTTCAAGAGACCCAGTACTTC.

The chain has TRBV7-9 and TRBJ2-5, with a weak D call TRBD2 (5 bases). The CDR3 is 15 amino acids. Per the germline V gene, CDR1 is SEHNR and CDR2 is FQNEAQ (reference sequence). The V gene lost 2 bases and the J gene lost 4 bases, with 14 bases spanning the gap. The CDR3 DNA reads TGTGCCAGCAGCTTAATTCGGTCAGGAGGAGAGACCCAGTACTTC. This gives the protein CASSLIRSGGETQYF.

Ten or more counts support this clonotype. J is TRBJ2-5 and V is TRBV27; 9 nucleotides align to TRBD2. V shed 11 bases and J 5 bases; nucleotides not matched to a gene: 9. Germline CDR1 reads MNHEY; CDR2 reads SMNVEV (reference sequence). This CDR3 is 13 amino acids long. The CDR3 here is CAVGAAGGETQYF. CDR3 nucleotides: TGTGCCGTCGGAGCGGCGGGGGGGGAGACCCAGTACTTC.

This clonotype was seen repeatedly, ten times or more. J is TRBJ1-1 and V is TRBV6-2 or TRBV6-3; possibly TRBD1 for D (5 bases). The CDR3 covers 13 residues. The V gene lost 2 bases and the J gene lost 2 bases, with 6 bases spanning the gap. Looked up from germline, CDR1 is MNHEY and CDR2 is SVGEGT. The CDR3 reads CASSYRDNTEAFF. Here the CDR3 DNA reads TGTGCCAGCAGTTACCGGGACAACACTGAAGCTTTCTTT.

This clonotype was seen at least ten times. V is TRBV12-3 or TRBV12-4 and J is TRBJ2-2, with no clear D. Trimming shortened V by 7 bases and J by 7 bases, and 22 bases separated the two germline ends. This CDR3 has 16 residues. As DNA, the CDR3 is TGTGCCAGCACTCAAGGGCCCATTGTTCGAGGCGGGGAGCTGTTTTTT. Protein: CASTQGPIVRGGELFF.

This clonotype was seen many times. This chain connects TRBV12-3 or TRBV12-4 to TRBJ2-2, with 13 positions matching TRBD2. V was clipped by 5 bases and J by 3 bases; unmatched bases: 9. The CDR3 has 18 amino acids. The CDR3 nucleotides read TGTGCCAGCAGTACCGGACCGACTAGCGGGAGGTACACCGGGGAGCTGTTTTTT. It codes for CASSTGPTSGRYTGELFF.

This clonotype was detected ten times or more. The chain links TRBV4-3 to TRBJ2-5; weak D call: TRBD2 (6 bases). Germline loops: CDR1 LGHNA, CDR2 YSLEER. The CDR3 covers 15 residues. V was clipped by 1 base and J by 4 bases, with 13 bases between them. CDR3 sequence reads: CASSQGRGQAETQYF. Written as DNA, the CDR3 is TGCGCCAGCAGCCAAGGGCGGGGTCAAGCAGAGACCCAGTACTTC.